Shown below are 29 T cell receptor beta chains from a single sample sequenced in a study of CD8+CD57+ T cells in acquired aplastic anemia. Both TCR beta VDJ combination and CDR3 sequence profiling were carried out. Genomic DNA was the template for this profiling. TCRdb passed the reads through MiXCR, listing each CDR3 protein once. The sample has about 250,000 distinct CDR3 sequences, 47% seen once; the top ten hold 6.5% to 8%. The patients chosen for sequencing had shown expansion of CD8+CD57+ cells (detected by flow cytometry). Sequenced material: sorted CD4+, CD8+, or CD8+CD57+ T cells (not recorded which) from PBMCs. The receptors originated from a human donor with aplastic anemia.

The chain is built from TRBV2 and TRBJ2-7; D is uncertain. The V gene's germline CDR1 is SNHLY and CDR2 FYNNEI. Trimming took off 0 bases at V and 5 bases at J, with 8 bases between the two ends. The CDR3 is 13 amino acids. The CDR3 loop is CASSEAIVHEQYF. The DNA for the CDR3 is TGTGCCAGCAGTGAAGCGATAGTCCACGAGCAGTACTTC.

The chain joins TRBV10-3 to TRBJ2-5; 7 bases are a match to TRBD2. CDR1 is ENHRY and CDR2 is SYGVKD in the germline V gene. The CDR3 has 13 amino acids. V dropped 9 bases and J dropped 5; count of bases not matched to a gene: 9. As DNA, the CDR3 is TGTGCCATTCACCGGGGGGAAGGGGAGACCCAGTACTTC. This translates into CAIHRGEGETQYF.

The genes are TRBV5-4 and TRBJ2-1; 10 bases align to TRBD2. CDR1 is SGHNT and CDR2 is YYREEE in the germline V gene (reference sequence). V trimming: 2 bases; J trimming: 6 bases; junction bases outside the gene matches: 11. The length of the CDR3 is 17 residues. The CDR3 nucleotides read TGTGCCAGCAGCTTCACCGGGACTAGCGCCAACTGCAATGAGCAGTTCTTC. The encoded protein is CASSFTGTSANCNEQFF.

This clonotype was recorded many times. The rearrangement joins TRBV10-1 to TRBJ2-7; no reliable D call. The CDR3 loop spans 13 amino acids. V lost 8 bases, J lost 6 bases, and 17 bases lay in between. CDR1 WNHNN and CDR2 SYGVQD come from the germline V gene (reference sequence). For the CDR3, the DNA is TGCGCCAGCGGCCGATGGGGTCGCTGCGAGCAGTACTTC. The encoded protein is CASGRWGRCEQYF.

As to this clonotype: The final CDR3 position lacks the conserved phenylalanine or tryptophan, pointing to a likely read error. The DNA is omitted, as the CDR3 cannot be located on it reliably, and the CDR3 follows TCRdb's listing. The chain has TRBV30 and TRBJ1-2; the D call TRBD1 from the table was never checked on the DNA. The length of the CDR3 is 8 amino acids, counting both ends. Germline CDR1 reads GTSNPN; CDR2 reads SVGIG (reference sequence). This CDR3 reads CAWSVMDR.

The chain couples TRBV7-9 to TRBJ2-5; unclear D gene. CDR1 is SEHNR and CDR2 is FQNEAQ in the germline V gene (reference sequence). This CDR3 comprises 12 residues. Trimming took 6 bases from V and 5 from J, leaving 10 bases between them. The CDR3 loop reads CASSLSTETQYF. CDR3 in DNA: TGTGCCAGCAGTCTTTCGACGGAGACCCAGTACTTC.

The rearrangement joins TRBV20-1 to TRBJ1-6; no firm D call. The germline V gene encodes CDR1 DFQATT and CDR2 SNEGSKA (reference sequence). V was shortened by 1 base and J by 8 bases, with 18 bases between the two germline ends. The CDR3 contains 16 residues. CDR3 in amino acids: CSARAAGPYSYSPLHF. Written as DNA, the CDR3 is TGCAGTGCTAGAGCGGCAGGACCCTATTCCTATTCACCCCTCCACTTT.

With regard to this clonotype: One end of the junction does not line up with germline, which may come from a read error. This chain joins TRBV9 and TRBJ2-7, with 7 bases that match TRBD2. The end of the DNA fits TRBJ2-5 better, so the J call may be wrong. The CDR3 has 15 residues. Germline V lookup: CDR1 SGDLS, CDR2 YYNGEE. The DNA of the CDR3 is TGTGCCGGCAGCTCGGGACTATCTGGGGCAGAGACCCAGTACTTC. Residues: CAGSSGLSGAETQYF.

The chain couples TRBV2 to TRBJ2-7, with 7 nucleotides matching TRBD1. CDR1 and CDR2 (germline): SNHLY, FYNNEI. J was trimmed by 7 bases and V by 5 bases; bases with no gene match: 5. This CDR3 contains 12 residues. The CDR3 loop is CASSNRGWEQYF. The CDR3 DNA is TGTGCCAGCAGTAACAGGGGTTGGGAGCAGTACTTC.

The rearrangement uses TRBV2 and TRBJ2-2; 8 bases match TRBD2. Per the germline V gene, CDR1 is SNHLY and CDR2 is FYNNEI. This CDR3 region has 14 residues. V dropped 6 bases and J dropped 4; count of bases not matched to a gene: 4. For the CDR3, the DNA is TGTGCCAGCAGGTCGCGGGGGGCCACCGGGGAGCTGTTTTTT. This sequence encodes CASRSRGATGELFF.

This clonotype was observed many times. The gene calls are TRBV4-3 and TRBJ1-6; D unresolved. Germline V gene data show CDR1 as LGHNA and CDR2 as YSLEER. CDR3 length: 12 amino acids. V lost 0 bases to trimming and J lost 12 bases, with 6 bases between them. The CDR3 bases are TGCGCCAGCAGCCAAGAACACCGACCCCTCCACTTT. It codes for CASSQEHRPLHF.

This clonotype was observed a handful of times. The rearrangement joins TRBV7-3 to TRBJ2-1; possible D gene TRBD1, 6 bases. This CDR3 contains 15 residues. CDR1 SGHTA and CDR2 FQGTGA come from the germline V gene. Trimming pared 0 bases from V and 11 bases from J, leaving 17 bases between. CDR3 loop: CASSLTGFGQGKQFF. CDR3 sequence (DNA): TGTGCCAGCAGCTTAACTGGGTTTGGCCAGGGGAAGCAGTTCTTC. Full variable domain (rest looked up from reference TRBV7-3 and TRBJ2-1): GAGVSQTPSNKVTEKGKYVELRCDPISGHTALYWYRQSLGQGPEFLIYFQGTGAADDSGLPNDRFFAVRPEGSVSTLKIQRTERGDSAVYLCASSLTGFGQGKQFFGPGTRLTVL.

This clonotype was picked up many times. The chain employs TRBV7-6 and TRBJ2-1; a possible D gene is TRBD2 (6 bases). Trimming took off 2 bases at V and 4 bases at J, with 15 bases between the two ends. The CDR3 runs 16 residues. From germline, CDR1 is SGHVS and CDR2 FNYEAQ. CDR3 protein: CASSLSGSGAYNEQFF. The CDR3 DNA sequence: TGTGCCAGCAGCTTATCAGGTAGCGGAGCTTACAATGAGCAGTTCTTC.

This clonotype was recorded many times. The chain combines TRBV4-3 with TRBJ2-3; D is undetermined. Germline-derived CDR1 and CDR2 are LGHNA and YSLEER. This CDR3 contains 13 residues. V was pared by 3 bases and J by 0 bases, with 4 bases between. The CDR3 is CASSQASTDTQYF. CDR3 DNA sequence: TGCGCCAGCAGCCAGGCTAGCACAGATACGCAGTATTTT.

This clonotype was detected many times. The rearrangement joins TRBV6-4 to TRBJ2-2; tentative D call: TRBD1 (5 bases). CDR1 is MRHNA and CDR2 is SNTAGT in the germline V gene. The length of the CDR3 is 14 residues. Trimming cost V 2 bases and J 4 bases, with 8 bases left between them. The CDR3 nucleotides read TGTGCCAGCAGTGACGATGGGGCCACCGGGGAGCTGTTTTTT. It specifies CASSDDGATGELFF.

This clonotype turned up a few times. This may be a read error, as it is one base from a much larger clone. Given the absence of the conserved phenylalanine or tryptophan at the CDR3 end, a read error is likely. The CDR3: CASSNPLRTLPETQYL. CDR3 sequence (DNA): TGTGCCAGCAGCAATCCGCTCCGGACACTCCCAGAGACCCAGTACCTC. The chain joins TRBV7-9 to TRBJ2-5; possible D gene TRBD1, 5 bases. Germline V gene sequence: CDR1 SEHNR, CDR2 FQNEAQ (reference sequence). V was cut by 5 bases and J by 4 bases, with 20 bases left in between. The CDR3 runs 16 residues.

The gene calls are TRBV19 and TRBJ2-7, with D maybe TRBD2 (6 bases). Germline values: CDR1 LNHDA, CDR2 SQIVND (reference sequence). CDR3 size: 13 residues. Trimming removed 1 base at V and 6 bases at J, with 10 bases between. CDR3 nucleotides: TGTGCCAGTAGTATAGTCAGGGAGGCCGAGCAGTACTTC. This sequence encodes CASSIVREAEQYF.

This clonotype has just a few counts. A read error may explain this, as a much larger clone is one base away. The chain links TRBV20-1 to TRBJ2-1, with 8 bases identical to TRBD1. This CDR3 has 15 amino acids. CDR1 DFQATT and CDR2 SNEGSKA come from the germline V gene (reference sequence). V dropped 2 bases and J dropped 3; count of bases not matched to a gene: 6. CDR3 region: CSARSPDRDYNEQFF. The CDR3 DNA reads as TGCAGTGCTAGATCCCCGGACAGGGACTACAATGAGCAGTTCTTC.

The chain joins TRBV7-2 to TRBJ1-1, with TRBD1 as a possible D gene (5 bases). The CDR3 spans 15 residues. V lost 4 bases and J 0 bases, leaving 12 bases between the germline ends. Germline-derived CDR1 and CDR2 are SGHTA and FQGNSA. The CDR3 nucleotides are TGTGCCAGCAGCTCCAGAGACAGCATGAACACTGAAGCTTTCTTT. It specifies CASSSRDSMNTEAFF.

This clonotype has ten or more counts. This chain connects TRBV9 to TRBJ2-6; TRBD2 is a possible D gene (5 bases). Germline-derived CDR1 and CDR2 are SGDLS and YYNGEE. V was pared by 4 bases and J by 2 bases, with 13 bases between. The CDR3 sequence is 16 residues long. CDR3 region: CASSPPSGAGANVLTF. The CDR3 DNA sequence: TGTGCCAGCAGCCCCCCCTCCGGGGCTGGGGCCAACGTCCTGACTTTC.

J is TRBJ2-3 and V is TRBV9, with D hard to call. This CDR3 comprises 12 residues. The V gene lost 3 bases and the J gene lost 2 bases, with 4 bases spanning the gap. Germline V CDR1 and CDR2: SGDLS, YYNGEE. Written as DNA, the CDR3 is TGTGCCAGCAGCGCCTTCACAGATACGCAGTATTTT. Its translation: CASSAFTDTQYF.

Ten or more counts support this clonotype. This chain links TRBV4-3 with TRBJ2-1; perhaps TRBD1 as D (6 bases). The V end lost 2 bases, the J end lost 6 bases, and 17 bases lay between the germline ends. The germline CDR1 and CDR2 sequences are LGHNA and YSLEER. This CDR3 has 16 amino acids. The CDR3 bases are TGCGCCAGCAGCCAATCGAGTCAGGGGTCCCCCAATGAGCAGTTCTTC. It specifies CASSQSSQGSPNEQFF.

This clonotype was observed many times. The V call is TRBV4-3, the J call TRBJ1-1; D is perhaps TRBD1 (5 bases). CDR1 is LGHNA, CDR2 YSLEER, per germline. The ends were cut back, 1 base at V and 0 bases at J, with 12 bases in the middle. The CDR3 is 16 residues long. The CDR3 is CASSQVVETVNTEAFF. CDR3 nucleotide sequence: TGCGCCAGCAGCCAAGTCGTGGAGACAGTGAACACTGAAGCTTTCTTT.

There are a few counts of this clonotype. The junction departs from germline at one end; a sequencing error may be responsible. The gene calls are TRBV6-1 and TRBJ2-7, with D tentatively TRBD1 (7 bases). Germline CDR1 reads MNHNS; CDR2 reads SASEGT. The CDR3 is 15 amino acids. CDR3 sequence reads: CANSESARGVDEQYF. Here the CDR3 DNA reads TGTGCCAACAGTGAATCGGCCAGGGGGGTGGACGAGCAGTACTTC.

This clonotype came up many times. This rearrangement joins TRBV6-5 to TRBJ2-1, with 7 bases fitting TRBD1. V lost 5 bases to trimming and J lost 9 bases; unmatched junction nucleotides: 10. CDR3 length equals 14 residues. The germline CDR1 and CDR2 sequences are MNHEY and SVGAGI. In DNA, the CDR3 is TGTGCCAGCAGTAAACGGGACAGTTTGCGTGAGCAGTTCTTC. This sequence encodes CASSKRDSLREQFF.

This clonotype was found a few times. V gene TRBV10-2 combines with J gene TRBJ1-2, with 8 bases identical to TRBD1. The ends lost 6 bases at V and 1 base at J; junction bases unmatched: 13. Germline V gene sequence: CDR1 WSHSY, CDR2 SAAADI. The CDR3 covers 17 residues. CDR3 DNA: TGCGCCAGCAGACCCACGGACAGGGTTGGAAATAACTATGGCTACACCTTC. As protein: CASRPTDRVGNNYGYTF.

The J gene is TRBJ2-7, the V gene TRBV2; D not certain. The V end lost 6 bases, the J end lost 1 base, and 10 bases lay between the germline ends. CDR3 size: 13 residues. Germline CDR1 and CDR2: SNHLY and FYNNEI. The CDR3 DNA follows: TGTGCCAGCAGCGTAGCCAGTTCCTACGAGCAGTACTTC. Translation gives CASSVASSYEQYF.

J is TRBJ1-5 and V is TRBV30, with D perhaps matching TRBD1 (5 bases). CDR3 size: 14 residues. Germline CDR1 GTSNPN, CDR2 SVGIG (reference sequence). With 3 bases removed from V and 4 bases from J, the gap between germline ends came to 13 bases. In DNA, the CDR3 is TGTGCCTGGAGCCCCGACAGTGGAAATCAGCCCCAGCATTTT. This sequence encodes CAWSPDSGNQPQHF.

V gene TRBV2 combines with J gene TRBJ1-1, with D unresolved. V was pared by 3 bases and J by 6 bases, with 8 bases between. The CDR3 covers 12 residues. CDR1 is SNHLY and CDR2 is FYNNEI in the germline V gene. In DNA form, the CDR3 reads TGTGCCAGCAGTGAGGGATTCTCTGAAGCTTTCTTT. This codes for CASSEGFSEAFF. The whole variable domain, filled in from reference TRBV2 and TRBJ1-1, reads EPEVTQTPSHQVTQMGQEVILRCVPISNHLYFYWYRQILGQKVEFLVSFYNNEISEKSEIFDDQFSVERPDGSNFTLKIRSTKLEDSAMYFCASSEGFSEAFFGQGTRLTVV.